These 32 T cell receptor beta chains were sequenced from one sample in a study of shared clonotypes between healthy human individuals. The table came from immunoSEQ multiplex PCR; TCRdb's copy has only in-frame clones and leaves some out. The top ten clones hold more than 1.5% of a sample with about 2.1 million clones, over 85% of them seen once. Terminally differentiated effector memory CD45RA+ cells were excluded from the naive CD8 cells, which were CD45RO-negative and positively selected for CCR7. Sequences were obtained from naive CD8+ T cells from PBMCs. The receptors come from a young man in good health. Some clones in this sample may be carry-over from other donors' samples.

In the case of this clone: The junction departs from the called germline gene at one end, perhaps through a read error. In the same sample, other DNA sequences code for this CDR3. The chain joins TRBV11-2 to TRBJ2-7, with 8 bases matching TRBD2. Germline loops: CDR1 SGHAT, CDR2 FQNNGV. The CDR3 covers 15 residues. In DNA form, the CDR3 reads TGTGCCAGCAGCGCGAGCGGGAGCGAAGGATACGAGCAGTACTTT. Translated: CASSASGSEGYEQYF.

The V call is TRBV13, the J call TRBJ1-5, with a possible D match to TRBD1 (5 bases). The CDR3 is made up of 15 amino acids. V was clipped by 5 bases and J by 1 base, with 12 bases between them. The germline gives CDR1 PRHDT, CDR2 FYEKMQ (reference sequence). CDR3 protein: CASSLSRGSNQPQHF. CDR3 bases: TGTGCCAGCAGCCTATCTAGGGGAAGCAATCAGCCCCAGCATTTT. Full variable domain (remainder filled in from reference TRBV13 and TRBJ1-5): AAGVIQSPRHLIKEKRETATLKCYPIPRHDTVYWYQQGPGQDPQFLISFYEKMQSDKGSIPDRFSAQQFSDYHSELNMSSLELGDSALYFCASSLSRGSNQPQHFGDGTRLSIL.

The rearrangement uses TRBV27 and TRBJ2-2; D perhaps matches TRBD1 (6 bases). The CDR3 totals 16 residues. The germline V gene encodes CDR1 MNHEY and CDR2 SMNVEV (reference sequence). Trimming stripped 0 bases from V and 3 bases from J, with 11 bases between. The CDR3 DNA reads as TGTGCCAGCAGTTTATCAGGGGGTGCGGACACCGGGGAGCTGTTTTTT. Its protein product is CASSLSGGADTGELFF.

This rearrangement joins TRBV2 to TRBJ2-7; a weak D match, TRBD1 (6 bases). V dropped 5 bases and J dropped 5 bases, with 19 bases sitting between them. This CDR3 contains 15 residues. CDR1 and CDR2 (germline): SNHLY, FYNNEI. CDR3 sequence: CASSRYTLPGDEQYF. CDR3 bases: TGTGCCAGCAGTCGTTATACTCTGCCAGGGGACGAGCAGTACTTC.

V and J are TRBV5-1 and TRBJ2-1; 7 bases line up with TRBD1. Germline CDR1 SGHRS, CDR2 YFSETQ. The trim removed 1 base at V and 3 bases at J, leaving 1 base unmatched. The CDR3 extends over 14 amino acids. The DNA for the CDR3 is TGCGCCAGCAGCTTGTCAGGGGGCTACAATGAGCAGTTCTTC. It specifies CASSLSGGYNEQFF.

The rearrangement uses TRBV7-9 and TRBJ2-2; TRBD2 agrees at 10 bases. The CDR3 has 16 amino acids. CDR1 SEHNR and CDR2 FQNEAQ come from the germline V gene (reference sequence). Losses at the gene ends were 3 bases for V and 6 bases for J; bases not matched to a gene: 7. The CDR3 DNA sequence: TGTGCCAGCAGCTTTCCGCCTAGCGGGAGCCCCGGGGAGCTGTTTTTT. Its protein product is CASSFPPSGSPGELFF.

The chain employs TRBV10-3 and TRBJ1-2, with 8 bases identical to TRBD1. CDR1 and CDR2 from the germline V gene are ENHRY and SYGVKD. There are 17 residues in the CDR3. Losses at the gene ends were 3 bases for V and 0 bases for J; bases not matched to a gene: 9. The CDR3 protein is CAISELLTGVPNYGYTF. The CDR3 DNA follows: TGTGCCATCAGTGAACTCCTGACAGGGGTCCCTAACTATGGCTACACCTTC.

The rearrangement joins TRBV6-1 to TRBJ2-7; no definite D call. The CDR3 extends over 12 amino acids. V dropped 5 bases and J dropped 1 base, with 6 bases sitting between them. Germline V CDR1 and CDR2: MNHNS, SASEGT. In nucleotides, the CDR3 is TGTGCCAGCAGTTCCCCTTCCTACGAGCAGTACTTC. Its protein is CASSSPSYEQYF.

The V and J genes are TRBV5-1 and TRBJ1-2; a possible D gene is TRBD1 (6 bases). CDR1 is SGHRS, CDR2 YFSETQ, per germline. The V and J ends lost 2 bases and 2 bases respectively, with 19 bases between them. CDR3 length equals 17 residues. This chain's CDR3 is CASSLGQGSPKNYGYTF. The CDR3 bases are TGCGCCAGCAGCTTAGGCCAGGGGAGCCCGAAAAACTATGGCTACACCTTC. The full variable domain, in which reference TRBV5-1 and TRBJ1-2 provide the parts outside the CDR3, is KAGVTQTPRYLIKTRGQQVTLSCSPISGHRSVSWYQQTPGQGLQFLFEYFSETQRNKGNFPGRFSGRQFSNSRSEMNVSTLELGDSALYLCASSLGQGSPKNYGYTFGSGTRLTVV.

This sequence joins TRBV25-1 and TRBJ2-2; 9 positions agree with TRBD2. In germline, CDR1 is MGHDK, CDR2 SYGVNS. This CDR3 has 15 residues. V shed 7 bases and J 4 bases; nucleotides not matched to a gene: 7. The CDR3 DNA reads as TGTGCCAGCACCCAGGGACTAGCAAGCACCGGGGAGCTGTTTTTT. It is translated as CASTQGLASTGELFF.

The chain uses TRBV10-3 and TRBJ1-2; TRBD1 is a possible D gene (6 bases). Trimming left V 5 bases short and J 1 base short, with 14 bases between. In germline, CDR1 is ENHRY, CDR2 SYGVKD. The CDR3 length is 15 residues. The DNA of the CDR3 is TGTGCCATCAGTTGGGGGCACAAGGATAACTATGGCTACACCTTC. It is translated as CAISWGHKDNYGYTF.

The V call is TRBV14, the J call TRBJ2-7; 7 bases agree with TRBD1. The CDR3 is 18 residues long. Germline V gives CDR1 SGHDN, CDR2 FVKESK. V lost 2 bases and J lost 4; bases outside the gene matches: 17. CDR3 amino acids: CASSQPRPLQGRPYEQYF. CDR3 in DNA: TGTGCCAGCAGCCAACCCCGGCCATTACAGGGGCGACCTTACGAGCAGTACTTC.

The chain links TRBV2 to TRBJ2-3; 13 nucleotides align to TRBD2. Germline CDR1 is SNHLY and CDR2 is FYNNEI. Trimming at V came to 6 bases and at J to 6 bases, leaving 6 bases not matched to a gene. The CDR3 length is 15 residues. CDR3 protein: CASRETSGGKDTQYF. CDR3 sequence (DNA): TGTGCCAGCAGGGAGACTAGCGGGGGGAAGGATACGCAGTATTTT.

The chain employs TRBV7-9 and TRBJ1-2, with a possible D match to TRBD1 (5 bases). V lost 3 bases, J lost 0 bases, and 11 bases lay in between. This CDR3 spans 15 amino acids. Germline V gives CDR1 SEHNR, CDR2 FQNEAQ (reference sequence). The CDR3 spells CASSFGQGANYGYTF. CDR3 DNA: TGTGCCAGCAGCTTTGGCCAGGGCGCTAACTATGGCTACACCTTC. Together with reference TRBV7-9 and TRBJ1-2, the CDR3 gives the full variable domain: DTGVSQNPRHKITKRGQNVTFRCDPISEHNRLYWYRQTLGQGPEFLTYFQNEAQLEKSRLLSDRFSAERPKGSFSTLEIQRTEQGDSAMYLCASSFGQGANYGYTFGSGTRLTVV.

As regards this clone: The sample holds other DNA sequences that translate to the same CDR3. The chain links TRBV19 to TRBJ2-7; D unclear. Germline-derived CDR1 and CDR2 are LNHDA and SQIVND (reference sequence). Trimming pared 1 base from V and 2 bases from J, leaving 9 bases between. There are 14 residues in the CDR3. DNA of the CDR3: TGTGCCAGTAGTATAGCTGGGTTAGCCTACGAGCAGTACTTC. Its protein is CASSIAGLAYEQYF.

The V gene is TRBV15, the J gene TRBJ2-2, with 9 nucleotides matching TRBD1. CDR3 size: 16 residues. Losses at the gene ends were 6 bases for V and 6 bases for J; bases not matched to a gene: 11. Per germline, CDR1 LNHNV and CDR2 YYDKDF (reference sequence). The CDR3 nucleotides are TGTGCCACCAGAAATCCGCGGGACAGGGAGGCCGGGGAGCTGTTTTTT. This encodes CATRNPRDREAGELFF.

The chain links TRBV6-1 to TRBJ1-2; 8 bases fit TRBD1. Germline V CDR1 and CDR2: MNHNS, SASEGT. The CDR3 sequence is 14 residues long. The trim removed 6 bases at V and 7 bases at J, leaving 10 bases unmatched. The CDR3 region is CASRVTGGRFGYTF. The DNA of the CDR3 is TGTGCCAGCAGAGTCACAGGGGGGCGATTTGGCTACACCTTC.

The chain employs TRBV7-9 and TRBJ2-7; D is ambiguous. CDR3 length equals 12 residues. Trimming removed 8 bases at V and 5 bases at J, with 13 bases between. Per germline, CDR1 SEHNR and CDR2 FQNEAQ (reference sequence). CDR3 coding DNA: TGTGCCAGCTGCCAAGGGAAGGACGAGCAGTACTTC. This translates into CASCQGKDEQYF.

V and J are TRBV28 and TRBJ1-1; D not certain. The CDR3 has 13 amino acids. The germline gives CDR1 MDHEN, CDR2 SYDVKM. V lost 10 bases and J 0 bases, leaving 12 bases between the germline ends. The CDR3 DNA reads TGTGCCACCGCGACGGATATGAACACTGAAGCTTTCTTT. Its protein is CATATDMNTEAFF.

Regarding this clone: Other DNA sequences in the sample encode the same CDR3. The CDR3 DNA reads TGTGCCAGCAGTTCAGGGGGTCAGCCCCAGCATTTT. Amino acids: CASSSGGQPQHF. This chain uses TRBV27 with TRBJ1-5; 7 nucleotides line up with TRBD1. J was trimmed by 6 bases and V by 4 bases; bases with no gene match: 0. The CDR3 consists of 12 residues. CDR1 and CDR2 from the germline V gene are MNHEY and SMNVEV (reference sequence).

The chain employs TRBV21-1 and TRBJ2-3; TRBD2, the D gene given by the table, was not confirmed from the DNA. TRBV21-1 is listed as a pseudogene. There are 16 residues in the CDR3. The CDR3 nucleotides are TGTGCCAGCAGCAAAGAGACGACTAATAGCACAGATACGCAGTATTTT. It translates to CASSKETTNSTDTQYF.

The CDR3 protein is CASSIDLEKANYGYTF. CDR3 DNA: TGTGCCAGTAGTATAGATCTGGAGAAAGCTAACTATGGCTACACCTTC. The J gene is TRBJ1-2, the V gene TRBV19; the D is unclear. The CDR3 loop spans 16 amino acids. Trimming shortened V by 0 bases and J by 0 bases, and 11 bases separated the two germline ends. Germline CDR1 and CDR2: LNHDA and SQIVND (reference sequence).

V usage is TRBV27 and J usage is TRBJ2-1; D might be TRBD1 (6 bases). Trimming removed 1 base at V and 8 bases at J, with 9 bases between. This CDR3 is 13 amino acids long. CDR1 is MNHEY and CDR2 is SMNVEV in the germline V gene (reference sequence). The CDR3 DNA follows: TGTGCCAGCAGTTTATGGGGGCGGGATGAGCAGTTCTTC. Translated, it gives CASSLWGRDEQFF.

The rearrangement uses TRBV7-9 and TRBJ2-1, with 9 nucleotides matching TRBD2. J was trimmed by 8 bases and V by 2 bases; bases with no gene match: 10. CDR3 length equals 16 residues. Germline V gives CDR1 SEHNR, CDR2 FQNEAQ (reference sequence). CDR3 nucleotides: TGTGCCAGCAGCTTACAGACTAGCGGCTCCTGGGATGAGCAGTTCTTC. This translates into CASSLQTSGSWDEQFF.

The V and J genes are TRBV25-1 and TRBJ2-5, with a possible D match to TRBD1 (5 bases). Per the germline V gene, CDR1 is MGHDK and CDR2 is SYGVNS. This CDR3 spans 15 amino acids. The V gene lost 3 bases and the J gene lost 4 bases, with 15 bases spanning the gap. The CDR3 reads CASSEGAGWVETQYF. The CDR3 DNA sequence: TGTGCCAGCAGTGAGGGTGCAGGGTGGGTAGAGACCCAGTACTTC. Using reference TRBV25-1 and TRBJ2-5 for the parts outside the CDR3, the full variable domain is EADIYQTPRYLVIGTGKKITLECSQTMGHDKMYWYQQDPGMELHLIHYSYGVNSTEKGDLSSESTVSRIRTEHFPLTLESARPSHTSQYLCASSEGAGWVETQYFGPGTRLLVL.

The CDR3 sequence: CASSLPHRGGRAGNEQFF. Here the CDR3 DNA reads TGTGCCAGCAGCCTACCTCACAGGGGCGGGAGGGCCGGAAATGAGCAGTTCTTC. The genes are TRBV9 and TRBJ2-1; 9 bases line up with TRBD2. CDR3 length: 18 residues. CDR1 and CDR2 (germline): SGDLS, YYNGEE. With 4 bases clipped from V and 7 bases from J, the junction kept 18 bases outside the gene matches.

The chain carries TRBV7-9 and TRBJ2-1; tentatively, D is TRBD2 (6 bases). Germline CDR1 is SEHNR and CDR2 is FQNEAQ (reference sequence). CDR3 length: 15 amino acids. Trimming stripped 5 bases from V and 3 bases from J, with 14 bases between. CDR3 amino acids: CASSLLVGGYNEQFF. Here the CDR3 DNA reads TGTGCCAGCAGCCTACTCGTGGGGGGCTACAATGAGCAGTTCTTC.

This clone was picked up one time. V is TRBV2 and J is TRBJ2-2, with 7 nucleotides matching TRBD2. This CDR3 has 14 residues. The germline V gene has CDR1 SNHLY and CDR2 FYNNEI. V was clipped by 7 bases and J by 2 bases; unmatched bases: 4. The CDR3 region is CASTTSDNTGELFF. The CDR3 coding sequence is TGTGCCAGCACCACTAGCGACAACACCGGGGAGCTGTTTTTT.

The CDR3 DNA sequence: TGTGCCAGCAGCGTATTGACGGGGTCGCAGGAGCAGTTCTTC. Translation: CASSVLTGSQEQFF. V is TRBV9 and J is TRBJ2-1, with D possibly matching TRBD2 (5 bases). Germline CDR1 SGDLS, CDR2 YYNGEE. The V end was cut by 1 base, the J end by 10 bases, with 15 bases between. This CDR3 spans 14 amino acids.

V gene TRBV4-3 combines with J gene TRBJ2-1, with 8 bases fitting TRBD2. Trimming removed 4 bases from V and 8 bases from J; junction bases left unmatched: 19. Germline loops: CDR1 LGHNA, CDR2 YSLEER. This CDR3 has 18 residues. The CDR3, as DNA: TGCGCCAGCAGCCTCCTATGGGTAGGGCTAGCGGGTTACCATGAGCAGTTCTTC. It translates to CASSLLWVGLAGYHEQFF.

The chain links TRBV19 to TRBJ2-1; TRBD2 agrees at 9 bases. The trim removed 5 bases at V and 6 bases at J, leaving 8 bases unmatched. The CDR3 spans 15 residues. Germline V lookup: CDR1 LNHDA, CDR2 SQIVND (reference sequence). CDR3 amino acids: CASSLLAGRANEQFF. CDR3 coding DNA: TGTGCCAGTAGTTTACTAGCGGGCAGGGCCAATGAGCAGTTCTTC.

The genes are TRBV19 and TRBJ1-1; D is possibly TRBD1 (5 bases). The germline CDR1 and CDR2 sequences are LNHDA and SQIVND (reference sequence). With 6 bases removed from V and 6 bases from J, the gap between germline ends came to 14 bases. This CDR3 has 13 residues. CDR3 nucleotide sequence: TGTGCCAGTAGCGCAGGGTTATTTTCTGAAGCTTTCTTT. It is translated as CASSAGLFSEAFF.